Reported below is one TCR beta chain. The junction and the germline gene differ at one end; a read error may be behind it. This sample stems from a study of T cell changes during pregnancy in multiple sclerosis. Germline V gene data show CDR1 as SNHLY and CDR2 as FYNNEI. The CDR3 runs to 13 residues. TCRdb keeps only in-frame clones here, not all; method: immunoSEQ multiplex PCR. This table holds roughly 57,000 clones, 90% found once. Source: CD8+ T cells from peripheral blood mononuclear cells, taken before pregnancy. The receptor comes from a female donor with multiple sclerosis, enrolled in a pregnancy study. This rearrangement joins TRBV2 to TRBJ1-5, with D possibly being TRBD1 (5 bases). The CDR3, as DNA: TGTGCCAGCAGTGAACCCGACAGCCAGCACCAGCATTTT. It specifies CASSEPDSQHQHF.